These 27 T cell receptor beta chains originate from one sample sequenced in a study of blood T cell repertoires in COVID-19. Using immunoSEQ multiplex PCR, the repertoire was profiled, and TCRdb retains in-frame clones only, with some absent. This sample has 150,000 to 200,000 clones; around 81% occur once, and the top ten carry around 2.4%. Input material: peripheral blood. Every receptor here comes from a human donor with acute or convalescent COVID-19. The donor label of this sample is uncertain.

This chain links TRBV29-1 with TRBJ2-1; 8 bases are a match to TRBD2. Germline CDR1 is SQVTM and CDR2 is ANQGSEA. The CDR3 is 14 amino acids. V trimming: 2 bases; J trimming: 5 bases; junction bases outside the gene matches: 5. CDR3 residues: CSVEPQRGNNEQFF. CDR3 DNA sequence: TGCAGCGTTGAACCCCAGCGGGGGAACAATGAGCAGTTCTTC.

The chain has TRBV3-1 (or the pseudogene TRBV3-2) and TRBJ2-5; 8 positions agree with TRBD2. The trim removed 0 bases at V and 5 bases at J, leaving 11 bases unmatched. Germline-derived CDR1 and CDR2 are LGHDT and YNNKEL (reference sequence). CDR3 length: 17 amino acids. The chain's CDR3 is CASSQDRSGGLRETQYF. The DNA for the CDR3 is TGTGCCAGCAGCCAAGATAGGAGCGGGGGTCTGAGGGAGACCCAGTACTTC.

The chain has TRBV19 and TRBJ2-7; TRBD2 matches at 8 bases. The J segment lost 1 base and the V segment lost 3 bases, leaving 5 bases of the junction unmatched. Per germline, CDR1 LNHDA and CDR2 SQIVND (reference sequence). This CDR3 spans 15 amino acids. This CDR3 is CASSIGTSPSYEQYF. Here the CDR3 DNA reads TGTGCCAGTAGTATCGGGACTAGTCCTTCCTACGAGCAGTACTTC.

CDR3 DNA: TGTGCCAGCAGCTTAGGTGGGGCAAGCAATCAGCCCCAGCATTTT. Its protein product is CASSLGGASNQPQHF. The chain combines TRBV7-7 with TRBJ1-5; D possibly corresponds to TRBD1 (5 bases). V lost 1 base and J 1 base, leaving 8 bases between the germline ends. CDR1 SSHAT and CDR2 FNYEAQ come from the germline V gene (reference sequence). The CDR3 has 15 residues.

The V and J genes are TRBV5-1 and TRBJ1-2; TRBD1 is a possible D gene (6 bases). V lost 3 bases to trimming and J lost 0 bases, with 12 bases between them. The CDR3 covers 15 residues. Germline CDR1 reads SGHRS; CDR2 reads YFSETQ. The CDR3 loop is CASSSLQGANYGYTF. CDR3 coding DNA: TGCGCCAGCAGCTCACTACAGGGAGCTAACTATGGCTACACCTTC. The variable domain in full, with the rest retrieved from reference TRBV5-1 and TRBJ1-2, is KAGVTQTPRYLIKTRGQQVTLSCSPISGHRSVSWYQQTPGQGLQFLFEYFSETQRNKGNFPGRFSGRQFSNSRSEMNVSTLELGDSALYLCASSSLQGANYGYTFGSGTRLTVV.

V is TRBV28 and J is TRBJ2-7, with 9 bases aligning to TRBD2. Germline-derived CDR1 and CDR2 are MDHEN and SYDVKM. The CDR3 length is 15 residues. The V and J ends lost 6 bases and 1 base, in that order; junction bases with no gene match: 7. CDR3 DNA sequence: TGTGCCAGCAGCTCCGGGACTAGCATATCCTACGAGCAGTACTTC. Its protein is CASSSGTSISYEQYF. Looking up the rest from reference TRBV28 and TRBJ2-7 gives the full variable domain: DVKVTQSSRYLVKRTGEKVFLECVQDMDHENMFWYRQDPGLGLRLIYFSYDVKMKEKGDIPEGYSVSREKKERFSLILESASTNQTSMYLCASSSGTSISYEQYFGPGTRLTVT.

In its sample, this clone was seen once. The rearrangement uses TRBV18 and TRBJ2-5; 7 nucleotides line up with TRBD2. CDR3 size: 15 residues. Germline-derived CDR1 and CDR2 are KGHSH and LQKENI. V lost 3 bases to trimming and J lost 1 base; unmatched junction nucleotides: 5. CDR3 nucleotides: TGTGCCAGCTCACCGACGGGAGGCTCCCAAGAGACCCAGTACTTC. This encodes CASSPTGGSQETQYF. Complete variable domain (other parts from reference TRBV18 and TRBJ2-5): NAGVMQNPRHLVRRRGQEARLRCSPMKGHSHVYWYRQLPEEGLKFMVYLQKENIIDESGMPKERFSAEFPKEGPSILRIQQVVRGDSAAYFCASSPTGGSQETQYFGPGTRLLVL.

This clone showed up just once. The chain combines TRBV5-1 with TRBJ2-3; 7 nucleotides line up with TRBD1. This CDR3 is built from 17 residues. CDR1 and CDR2 from the germline V gene are SGHRS and YFSETQ. J gave up 0 bases and V 0 bases, and 7 bases lay outside the gene matches. CDR3 bases: TGCGCCAGCAGCTTGGGCCGCGGACAGGCCAGCACAGATACGCAGTATTTT. Encoded protein: CASSLGRGQASTDTQYF.

This clone was observed a single time. The rearrangement joins TRBV2 to TRBJ2-5; no clear D. Deletions cut 0 bases from V and 5 bases from J, with 10 bases between. Germline V gene data show CDR1 as SNHLY and CDR2 as FYNNEI. The CDR3 contains 14 residues. CDR3 protein: CASSEARDFETQYF. CDR3 sequence (DNA): TGTGCCAGCAGTGAAGCGCGTGATTTCGAGACCCAGTACTTC.

The chain links TRBV2 to TRBJ2-7; possible D gene TRBD1, 5 bases. The V gene lost 2 bases and the J gene lost 1 base, with 15 bases spanning the gap. There are 16 residues in the CDR3. The V gene's germline CDR1 is SNHLY and CDR2 FYNNEI. The CDR3 DNA follows: TGTGCCAGCAGTGAAAATTTGGACATATCATCCTACGAGCAGTACTTC. Translation gives CASSENLDISSYEQYF.

J is TRBJ2-7 and V is TRBV28, with 9 bases matching TRBD1. In germline, CDR1 is MDHEN, CDR2 SYDVKM. This CDR3 comprises 16 residues. Trimming cost V 4 bases and J 4 bases; bases outside gene matches: 11. CDR3 sequence reads: CASSSRTGEKGYEQYF. In DNA form, the CDR3 reads TGTGCCAGCAGTTCCAGGACAGGGGAGAAAGGTTACGAGCAGTACTTC. The full variable domain, in which reference TRBV28 and TRBJ2-7 provide the parts outside the CDR3, is DVKVTQSSRYLVKRTGEKVFLECVQDMDHENMFWYRQDPGLGLRLIYFSYDVKMKEKGDIPEGYSVSREKKERFSLILESASTNQTSMYLCASSSRTGEKGYEQYFGPGTRLTVT.

V and J are TRBV6-1 and TRBJ1-2; D gene unclear. The germline V gene encodes CDR1 MNHNS and CDR2 SASEGT. There are 12 residues in the CDR3. The ends were cut back, 3 bases at V and 4 bases at J, with 6 bases in the middle. Here the CDR3 DNA reads TGTGCCAGCAGTGAGGGAGCCTATGGCTACACCTTC. The encoded protein is CASSEGAYGYTF.

With respect to this clone: Other DNA sequences in this sample translate to the same CDR3. This chain connects TRBV5-1 to TRBJ2-7, with D possibly matching TRBD2 (6 bases). Germline V gene lookup returns CDR1 SGHRS and CDR2 YFSETQ. V shed 0 bases and J shed 0 bases, with 10 bases lying between them. The CDR3 consists of 15 residues. CDR3 DNA sequence: TGCGCCAGCAGCTTGGTCGGAGGGAGCTCCTACGAGCAGTACTTC. Protein: CASSLVGGSSYEQYF.

The J gene is TRBJ2-2, the V gene TRBV9; D is unclear. This CDR3 spans 13 amino acids. Trimming cost V 2 bases and J 7 bases, with 9 bases left between them. Germline CDR1 and CDR2: SGDLS and YYNGEE. Here the CDR3 reads CASSVDLDGELFF. The CDR3, as DNA: TGTGCCAGCAGCGTCGACCTAGACGGGGAGCTGTTTTTT.

The chain is built from TRBV3-1 (or the pseudogene TRBV3-2) and TRBJ2-7; the match to TRBD2 covers 7 bases. The length of the CDR3 is 14 residues. From germline, CDR1 is LGHDT and CDR2 YNNKEL (reference sequence). Trimming took 3 bases from V and 7 from J; bases not matched to a gene: 9. CDR3 DNA: TGTGCCAGCAGCCAGGGACTACCATTAGGGGAGCAGTACTTC. Translation gives CASSQGLPLGEQYF.

The V gene is TRBV28, the J gene TRBJ1-5, with 9 nucleotides matching TRBD1. Germline V gene sequence: CDR1 MDHEN, CDR2 SYDVKM. With 5 bases clipped from V and 2 bases from J, the junction kept 4 bases outside the gene matches. The CDR3 is 15 amino acids. The CDR3 reads CASSTRTGGNQPQHF. The CDR3 DNA follows: TGTGCCAGCAGTACCCGGACAGGGGGCAATCAGCCCCAGCATTTT. Full variable domain (missing parts from reference TRBV28 and TRBJ1-5): DVKVTQSSRYLVKRTGEKVFLECVQDMDHENMFWYRQDPGLGLRLIYFSYDVKMKEKGDIPEGYSVSREKKERFSLILESASTNQTSMYLCASSTRTGGNQPQHFGDGTRLSIL.

CDR3 protein: CASSLGQGVLNEQFF. In DNA form, the CDR3 reads TGTGCCAGCAGTCTTGGACAGGGAGTGCTCAATGAGCAGTTCTTC. The chain couples TRBV3-1 (or the pseudogene TRBV3-2) to TRBJ2-1; TRBD1 matches 8 bases. CDR1 is LGHDT, CDR2 YNNKEL, per germline (reference sequence). The J segment lost 6 bases and the V segment lost 6 bases, leaving 10 bases of the junction unmatched. The CDR3 sequence is 15 residues long.

This clone was seen only a few times. The V gene is TRBV19, the J gene TRBJ1-2; 7 nucleotides agree with TRBD1. J was trimmed by 6 bases and V by 4 bases; bases with no gene match: 5. Germline V lookup: CDR1 LNHDA, CDR2 SQIVND (reference sequence). CDR3 length equals 13 residues. The chain's CDR3 is CASSRQGRDGYTF. The CDR3 DNA reads as TGTGCCAGTAGTAGACAGGGTAGAGATGGCTACACCTTC.

The genes are TRBV3-1 (or the pseudogene TRBV3-2) and TRBJ2-7, with a possible D match to TRBD2 (6 bases). CDR3 length: 14 residues. CDR1 and CDR2 from the germline V gene are LGHDT and YNNKEL (reference sequence). V dropped 5 bases and J dropped 4 bases, with 15 bases sitting between them. CDR3 in DNA: TGTGCCAGCAGCAGTCCTAGCGCCGGATACGAGCAGTACTTC. Translation gives CASSSPSAGYEQYF.

V is TRBV3-1 (or the pseudogene TRBV3-2) and J is TRBJ2-7, with 10 bases aligning to TRBD2. In germline, CDR1 is LGHDT, CDR2 YNNKEL (reference sequence). The trim removed 1 base at V and 3 bases at J, leaving 3 bases unmatched. The CDR3 loop spans 15 amino acids. The CDR3 reads CASSQGTSGIYEQYF. CDR3 coding DNA: TGTGCCAGCAGCCAAGGCACTAGCGGGATCTACGAGCAGTACTTC.

As for this clone: Other DNA variants within this sample encode the same CDR3. The rearrangement joins TRBV3-1 (or the pseudogene TRBV3-2) to TRBJ1-1, with TRBD1 matching 8 bases. Trimming removed 1 base from V and 1 base from J; junction bases left unmatched: 2. From germline, CDR1 is LGHDT and CDR2 YNNKEL (reference sequence). CDR3 length: 15 amino acids. Here the CDR3 DNA reads TGTGCCAGCAGCCAAGGAGGACAGGGGAACACTGAAGCTTTCTTT. Translation gives CASSQGGQGNTEAFF.

The chain recombines TRBV12-3 or TRBV12-4 with TRBJ2-5; TRBD2 agrees at 7 bases. This CDR3 comprises 13 residues. V lost 3 bases and J lost 4; bases outside the gene matches: 2. CDR3 sequence reads: CASSLGLRETQYF. CDR3 nucleotides: TGTGCCAGCAGTTTGGGACTAAGAGAGACCCAGTACTTC.

This chain joins TRBV5-1 and TRBJ1-6; a weak D match, TRBD1 (5 bases). Deletions cut 3 bases from V and 9 bases from J, with 16 bases between. Germline V gene sequence: CDR1 SGHRS, CDR2 YFSETQ. The CDR3 is 15 residues long. As DNA, the CDR3 is TGCGCCAGCAGCTGGGGCCAGGGAGGGAGTTCACCCCTCCACTTT. Its protein is CASSWGQGGSSPLHF.

This chain uses TRBV25-1 with TRBJ2-2; D is uncertain. Trimming left V 4 bases short and J 4 bases short, with 10 bases between. CDR3 size: 14 residues. Per the germline V gene, CDR1 is MGHDK and CDR2 is SYGVNS. CDR3 DNA: TGTGCCAGCAGTGCGATCCCTATCACCGGGGAGCTGTTTTTT. Translation gives CASSAIPITGELFF.

This CDR3 is CASGTGWGSGNTIYF. As DNA, the CDR3 is TGTGCCAGCGGGACAGGGTGGGGGTCTGGAAACACCATATATTTT. The V and J genes are TRBV3-1 (or the pseudogene TRBV3-2) and TRBJ1-3; 9 nucleotides match TRBD1. V gave up 8 bases and J gave up 1 base; unmatched junction bases: 6. There are 15 residues in the CDR3. From germline, CDR1 is LGHDT and CDR2 YNNKEL (reference sequence).

This sequence joins TRBV5-1 and TRBJ2-7; 11 bases line up with TRBD2. With 4 bases clipped from V and 3 bases from J, the junction kept 3 bases outside the gene matches. This CDR3 spans 14 amino acids. CDR1 is SGHRS and CDR2 is YFSETQ in the germline V gene. The CDR3 loop reads CASSPTSGSYEQYF. As DNA, the CDR3 is TGCGCCAGCAGCCCCACTAGCGGGAGCTACGAGCAGTACTTC.

On this clone itself: This CDR3 is also generated by other DNA sequences in the sample. The genes are TRBV7-7 and TRBJ2-5, with 7 bases lining up with TRBD2. The ends lost 1 base at V and 2 bases at J; junction bases unmatched: 4. Germline lookup yields CDR1 SSHAT and CDR2 FNYEAQ (reference sequence). The CDR3 is 15 amino acids. The CDR3 region has the DNA TGTGCCAGCAGCTTAGACCGGGGAGGGCAAGAGACCCAGTACTTC. This translates into CASSLDRGGQETQYF.